Included here is one T cell receptor (beta chain) sequence, with context. During active infection, Seattle patients enrolled and were then monitored through disease. This entry belongs to a study of blood T cell repertoires in COVID-19. Whole-study context: Donors in the United States, Italy and Spain gave samples during acute or convalescent COVID-19.

Original methodology: Estimated nucleated cell counts came from reference gene primer amplification. Method: immunoSEQ multiplex PCR; TCRdb's copy keeps in-frame clones and lacks some. V and J calls and clone size are as listed in that table; D and trimming were resolved from the DNA. The table records 350,000 to 450,000 clones, approximately 87% of them present only once. Sequencing input: peripheral blood. The TCR was taken from a woman aged 55-75 years with COVID-19, enrolled during active disease.

The CDR3 DNA follows: TGCGCCAGCAGCAGGGGCAGTGAGTCTGGAAACACCATATATTTT. The encoded protein is CASSRGSESGNTIYF. This chain joins TRBV5-1 and TRBJ1-3; perhaps TRBD1 as D (5 bases). Trimming stripped 4 bases from V and 1 base from J, with 12 bases between. The CDR3 is made up of 15 amino acids. Germline assignment: CDR1 SGHRS and CDR2 YFSETQ.